The rows below give T cell receptor beta chains drawn from one sample of a study of monozygotic twins with inflammatory bowel disease. TCRdb reworked the 5' RACE reads into one entry per CDR3 protein, no DNA. This sample's table reports about 160,000 distinct CDR3 sequences. Sequencing was carried out using blood. The origin of the receptors is a human donor with ulcerative colitis or Crohn's disease, or a healthy co-twin of an affected twin (not recorded which). Both conserved end residues are part of each CDR3.

cdr3_aa: CASSPGLAGVHEQYF
cdr3_length: 15
j_call: TRBJ2-7
v_call: TRBV6-4

cdr3_aa: CASHTWNATGFSGANVLTF
cdr3_length: 19
j_call: TRBJ2-6
v_call: TRBV5-1

cdr3_aa: CASSLVAENTEAFF
cdr3_length: 14
j_call: TRBJ1-1
v_call: TRBV5-1

cdr3_aa: CASSLSLRLDHNEQFF
cdr3_length: 16
j_call: TRBJ2-1
v_call: TRBV7-3

cdr3_aa: CASSPRGQSTDTQYF
cdr3_length: 15
j_call: TRBJ2-3
v_call: TRBV7-9

cdr3_aa: CSAPISGGAGNIQYF
cdr3_length: 15
j_call: TRBJ2-4
v_call: TRBV20-1

cdr3_aa: CASSPDVDYEQYF
cdr3_length: 13
j_call: TRBJ2-7
v_call: TRBV18

cdr3_aa: CASGQGDTDTQYF
cdr3_length: 13
j_call: TRBJ2-3
v_call: TRBV6-5

cdr3_aa: CASSVNRDTETQYF
cdr3_length: 14
j_call: TRBJ2-5
v_call: TRBV9

cdr3_aa: CASSTNRDRVRNEQFF
cdr3_length: 16
j_call: TRBJ2-1
v_call: TRBV14

cdr3_aa: CASALFPLTGDIQYF
cdr3_length: 15
j_call: TRBJ2-4
v_call: TRBV2

cdr3_aa: CASSPGSPSGANVLTF
cdr3_length: 16
j_call: TRBJ2-6
v_call: TRBV28

cdr3_aa: CASSGSRGSGANVLTF
cdr3_length: 16
j_call: TRBJ2-6
v_call: TRBV19

cdr3_aa: CASSPFGSPNTEAFF
cdr3_length: 15
j_call: TRBJ1-1
v_call: TRBV7-2

cdr3_aa: CASSLAGGRGEKLFF
cdr3_length: 15
j_call: TRBJ1-4
v_call: TRBV7-3

cdr3_aa: CASSWGQNAGELFF
cdr3_length: 14
j_call: TRBJ2-2
v_call: TRBV5-1

cdr3_aa: CASSPRQGDTEAFF
cdr3_length: 14
j_call: TRBJ1-1
v_call: TRBV18

cdr3_aa: CASSYPPEGAGVETQYF
cdr3_length: 17
j_call: TRBJ2-5
v_call: TRBV6-5

cdr3_aa: CASSQGTGRPSNQPQHF
cdr3_length: 17
j_call: TRBJ1-5
v_call: TRBV12-3/TRBV12-4

cdr3_aa: CASSLTSGSLYNEQFF
cdr3_length: 16
j_call: TRBJ2-1
v_call: TRBV5-1

cdr3_aa: CASSREGDRYEQFF
cdr3_length: 14
j_call: TRBJ2-1
v_call: TRBV3-1

cdr3_aa: CASSEASGPSAEQYF
cdr3_length: 15
j_call: TRBJ2-7
v_call: TRBV10-1

cdr3_aa: CASSSEIGSPLHF
cdr3_length: 13
j_call: TRBJ1-6
v_call: TRBV6-4

cdr3_aa: CSVAEAGVFYNEQFF
cdr3_length: 15
j_call: TRBJ2-1
v_call: TRBV29-1

cdr3_aa: CASSPIAGSTDTQYF
cdr3_length: 15
j_call: TRBJ2-3
v_call: TRBV18

cdr3_aa: CSASPRRGANYGYTF
cdr3_length: 15
j_call: TRBJ1-2
v_call: TRBV20-1

cdr3_aa: CASSQTRGETQYF
cdr3_length: 13
j_call: TRBJ2-5
v_call: TRBV6-6

cdr3_aa: CASSPQGVLPYNEQFF
cdr3_length: 16
j_call: TRBJ2-1
v_call: TRBV12-3/TRBV12-4

cdr3_aa: CASSLVPLNTEAFF
cdr3_length: 14
j_call: TRBJ1-1
v_call: TRBV12-3/TRBV12-4